The 12 T cell receptor beta chains listed next were all sequenced from one sample in a study of cytomegalovirus exposure and HLA in healthy donors. With 60 Vbeta and 13 Jbeta primers, the PCR was carried out. Sequenced by immunoSEQ multiplex PCR; TCRdb stores in-frame clones only, minus some. The sample includes around 100,000 clones, approximately 80% of them seen just once. The sample taken for sequencing was PBMCs. The receptors here all came from a woman in her twenties or thirties in good health and CMV-seronegative.

CDR3 in amino acids: CASSPLLGANVLTF. The CDR3 DNA is TGCGCCAGCAGTCCCCTTCTTGGGGCCAACGTCCTGACTTTC. J is TRBJ2-6 and V is TRBV10-1; D is uncertain. V shed 5 bases and J shed 3 bases, with 8 bases lying between them. This CDR3 is 14 amino acids long. CDR1 and CDR2 from the germline V gene are WNHNN and SYGVQD (reference sequence).

This rearrangement joins TRBV5-4 to TRBJ2-5, with 14 bases aligning to TRBD2. CDR1 is SGHNT, CDR2 YYREEE, per germline (reference sequence). The CDR3 runs 15 residues. Unmatched junction bases numbered 3, after V lost 3 bases and J lost 5 bases. The CDR3 reads CASSSGTSGGETQYF. The DNA for the CDR3 is TGTGCCAGCAGCTCCGGGACTAGCGGGGGTGAGACCCAGTACTTC. Variable domain in full (rest from reference TRBV5-4 and TRBJ2-5): ETGVTQSPTHLIKTRGQQVTLRCSSQSGHNTVSWYQQALGQGPQFIFQYYREEENGRGNFPPRFSGLQFPNYSSELNVNALELDDSALYLCASSSGTSGGETQYFGPGTRLLVL.

The rearrangement joins TRBV4-2 to TRBJ2-1; 7 positions match TRBD1. The ends lost 3 bases at V and 5 bases at J; junction bases unmatched: 7. CDR1 and CDR2 from the germline V gene are LGHNA and YNFKEQ. This CDR3 region has 15 residues. The CDR3 nucleotides read TGTGCCAGCAGCCAGGCGGACAGGCGAGACAATGAGCAGTTCTTC. Residues: CASSQADRRDNEQFF.

The J gene is TRBJ2-7, the V gene TRBV6-1, with D perhaps TRBD1 (5 bases). Trimming left V 5 bases short and J 3 bases short, with 11 bases between. From germline, CDR1 is MNHNS and CDR2 SASEGT. The CDR3 runs to 13 residues. The CDR3 protein is CASSQQEYYEQYF. In DNA form, the CDR3 reads TGTGCCAGCAGTCAACAGGAGTACTACGAGCAGTACTTC.

The chain is built from TRBV5-1 and TRBJ2-5; D may correspond to TRBD1 or TRBD2 (5 bases each). The CDR3 consists of 14 residues. Trimming pared 4 bases from V and 9 bases from J, leaving 19 bases between. Looked up from germline, CDR1 is SGHRS and CDR2 is YFSETQ. The CDR3, as DNA: TGCGCCAGCAGCGTGGGGGAGCCTGGGTGGGCCCAGTACTTC. Protein sequence: CASSVGEPGWAQYF.

This chain links TRBV13 with TRBJ2-6; the D is unclear. Trimming left V 5 bases short and J 0 bases short, with 8 bases between. This CDR3 spans 15 amino acids. CDR1 is PRHDT, CDR2 FYEKMQ, per germline (reference sequence). CDR3: CASSLLISGANVLTF. Here the CDR3 DNA reads TGTGCCAGCAGCCTACTGATCTCTGGGGCCAACGTCCTGACTTTC.

CDR3 loop: CASSYWGGDNEQFF. The DNA for the CDR3 is TGTGCCAGCAGTTACTGGGGGGGGGACAATGAGCAGTTCTTC. The rearrangement joins TRBV6-5 to TRBJ2-1, with TRBD2 matching over 7 bases. V lost 1 base to trimming and J lost 5 bases; unmatched junction nucleotides: 2. Germline CDR1 MNHEY, CDR2 SVGAGI. The CDR3 is 14 amino acids.

The gene calls are TRBV9 and TRBJ2-5; tentatively, D is TRBD2 (5 bases). The CDR3 sequence is 16 residues long. Germline loops: CDR1 SGDLS, CDR2 YYNGEE. V lost 0 bases, J lost 2 bases, and 14 bases lay in between. The chain's CDR3 is CASSVAGGRTQETQYF. The CDR3 coding sequence is TGTGCCAGCAGCGTAGCGGGTGGGCGGACTCAAGAGACCCAGTACTTC.

This clone was seen a handful of times. This sequence joins TRBV6-5 and TRBJ2-2; 8 bases fit TRBD2. Germline V CDR1 and CDR2: MNHEY, SVGAGI. The CDR3 is 15 residues long. Unmatched junction bases numbered 6, after V lost 5 bases and J lost 4 bases. The CDR3 here is CASSKGTSPTGELFF. CDR3 coding DNA: TGTGCCAGCAGTAAAGGGACTAGTCCCACCGGGGAGCTGTTTTTT.

The chain links TRBV5-8 to TRBJ1-5; 8 nucleotides agree with TRBD1. J was trimmed by 8 bases and V by 2 bases; bases with no gene match: 6. This CDR3 is 14 amino acids long. Germline CDR1 reads SGHTS; CDR2 reads YDEGEE. The CDR3 loop reads CASSFGTDREPQHF. In DNA, the CDR3 is TGTGCCAGCAGCTTCGGGACGGACAGGGAGCCCCAGCATTTT.

The chain joins TRBV13 to TRBJ1-1; D might be TRBD1 (5 bases). In germline, CDR1 is PRHDT, CDR2 FYEKMQ (reference sequence). The CDR3 is 13 amino acids. The V and J ends lost 5 bases and 7 bases respectively, with 14 bases between them. CDR3 in DNA: TGTGCCAGCAGCCCACAGACAGAGTATGAAGCTTTCTTT. Translation: CASSPQTEYEAFF.

This rearrangement joins TRBV6-5 to TRBJ1-3; D might be TRBD1 (5 bases). This CDR3 region has 15 residues. V dropped 2 bases and J dropped 1 base, with 9 bases sitting between them. The germline V gene has CDR1 MNHEY and CDR2 SVGAGI. The CDR3 region has the DNA TGTGCCAGCAGTTACAGACAGTCATCTGGAAACACCATATATTTT. Amino acids: CASSYRQSSGNTIYF.